This T cell receptor beta chain was identified during a study of OX40 agonist ivuxolimab in advanced cancers. Background on the study: Dose-escalation cases comprised hepatocellular carcinoma, melanoma, renal cell or head and neck cancer. Earlier treatment with anti-PD-1, anti-PD-L1 or anti-CTLA-4 was permitted, and 35% to 45% had received some.

Blood draws occurred at baseline, cycle 4 day 1, and cycle 7 day 1. The repertoire was sequenced with immunoSEQ multiplex PCR; TCRdb's copy has only in-frame clones and lacks some. The top ten clones hold 5.5% of a sample with more than 90,000 clones, around 80% of them seen once. Remarks on this clone: Its antigen is as yet unknown.

Overall study results and limits: Both blood CD4+ and CD8+ T cells showed clonal growth by week 6 at 0.1 to 3.0 mg/kg.

V lost 1 base, J lost 6 bases, and 9 bases stayed unmatched. The CDR3 extends over 17 amino acids. Germline CDR1 LGHNT, CDR2 FRNRAP. The chain has TRBV12-5 and TRBJ2-3; 11 positions match TRBD2. Sequenced here: CD4+ or CD8+ T cells sorted from blood, sampled in a trial of the OX40 agonist ivuxolimab. The clonotype comes from an adult with an advanced solid tumor such as melanoma, head and neck, liver or kidney cancer. The CDR3 here is CASGLGMTSGMGDTQYF. The CDR3 DNA reads TGTGCTAGTGGTTTGGGAATGACTAGCGGGATGGGGGATACGCAGTATTTT. Using reference TRBV12-5 and TRBJ2-3 for the parts outside the CDR3, the full variable domain is DARVTQTPRHKVTEMGQEVTMRCQPILGHNTVFWYRQTMMQGLELLAYFRNRAPLDDSGMPKDRFSAEMPDATLATLKIQPSEPRDSAVYFCASGLGMTSGMGDTQYFGPGTRLTVL.